This T cell receptor (beta chain) was found in a study of vaccination and CD4 T cells after COVID-19. Study-wide context: A CEFX pool, an HIV-1 Nef pool, or else no peptide went into the control cultures.

The sample holds a few counts of this clonotype. Antigen unknown. Sample treatment: roughly 10-day PBMC culture with coronavirus spike peptide pools or control peptides (ViraFEST assay). All positive PCR tests were dated between March and December 2020, predating US Alpha, Beta and Delta variants. CDR1 and CDR2 from the germline V gene are SGHTA and FQGNSA. This CDR3 has 13 amino acids. With 4 bases removed from V and 1 base from J, the gap between germline ends came to 5 bases. Sequencing of the DNA from cultured CD4+ T cells was carried out with the Oncomine TCR Beta short-read assay. DNA came from CD4+ T cells after culture. From the PCR reads, TCRdb called clonotypes with MiXCR, one entry per CDR3 protein. This sample carries 6,500 to 8,500 distinct CDR3 sequences, 73% of them seen once, and the ten largest clones take around 15%.

V and J are TRBV7-2 and TRBJ1-5; D not resolved. The sequence was obtained from a human donor who had recovered from COVID-19. Sequenced sample: CD4+ T cells from blood, cultured in vitro. Written as DNA, the CDR3 is TGTGCCAGCAGCTCGGACAGCAATCAGCCCCAGCATTTT. Its protein is CASSSDSNQPQHF.